The following is a T cell receptor beta chain sequence with its context. Germline V lookup: CDR1 MNHEY, CDR2 SVGAGI. Between the trimmed V and J ends, which lost 6 bases and 4 bases, there was a span of 15 bases. The CDR3 sequence is 14 residues long. This sample is drawn from a study of blood T cell repertoires in COVID-19. For the study at large: Italy, Spain and the United States were the sources of the convalescent and acute COVID-19 samples. Sample material is recorded as cDNA or gDNA derived from T cells, B-cell-depleted T cells, or PBMCs.

As originally analysed: Quantification of nucleated cells was approximated via reference gene primer amplification. Sequenced by immunoSEQ multiplex PCR; TCRdb stores in-frame clones only, minus some. From that table come the V and J calls and clone size; the DNA was used to work out D and trimming. The sample yields about 250,000 clones, approximately 88% seen once. Followed over time, Seattle patients had been enrolled while infection was active. The chain links TRBV6-5 to TRBJ1-2, with a weak D call TRBD1 (6 bases). This clonotype was sampled from a woman under 40 with COVID-19, enrolled during active disease. The sample was peripheral blood. The CDR3 DNA reads TGTGCCAGCAGGAAAACAGGGCGCGGCTATGGCTACACCTTC. Protein: CASRKTGRGYGYTF.